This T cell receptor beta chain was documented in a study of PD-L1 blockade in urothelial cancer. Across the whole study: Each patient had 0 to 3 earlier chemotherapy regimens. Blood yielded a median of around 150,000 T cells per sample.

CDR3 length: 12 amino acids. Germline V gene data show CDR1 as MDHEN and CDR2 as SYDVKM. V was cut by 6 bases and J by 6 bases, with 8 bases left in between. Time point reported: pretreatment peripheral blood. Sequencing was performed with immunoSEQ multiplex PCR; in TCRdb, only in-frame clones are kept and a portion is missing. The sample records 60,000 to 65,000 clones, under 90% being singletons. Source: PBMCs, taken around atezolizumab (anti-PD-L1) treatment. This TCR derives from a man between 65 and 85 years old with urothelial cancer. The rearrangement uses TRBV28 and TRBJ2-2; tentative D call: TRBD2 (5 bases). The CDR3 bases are TGTGCCAGCAGCATCGGGGCCGGGGAGCTGTTTTTT. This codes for CASSIGAGELFF.